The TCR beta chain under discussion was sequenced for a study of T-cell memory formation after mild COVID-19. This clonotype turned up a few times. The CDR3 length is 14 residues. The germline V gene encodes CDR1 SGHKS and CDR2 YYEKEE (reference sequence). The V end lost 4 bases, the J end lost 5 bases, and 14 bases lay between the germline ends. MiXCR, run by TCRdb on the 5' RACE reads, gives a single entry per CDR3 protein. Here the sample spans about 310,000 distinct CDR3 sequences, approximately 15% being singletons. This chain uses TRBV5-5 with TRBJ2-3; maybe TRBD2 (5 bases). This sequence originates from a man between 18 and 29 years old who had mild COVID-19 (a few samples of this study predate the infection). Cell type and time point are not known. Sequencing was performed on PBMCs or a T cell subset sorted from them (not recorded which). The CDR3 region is CASSPFDGVDTQYF. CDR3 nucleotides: TGTGCCAGCAGCCCATTTGACGGGGTAGATACGCAGTATTTT.